This T cell receptor (beta chain) stems from a study of beta chain features in type 1 diabetes. In the study overall: When patients were set against healthy donors, age, gender and cell yields were similar. All samples together contributed 85 million to 120 million sorted cells for examination.

Every isolated RNA sample was fully reverse transcribed, so sequencing captured expressed TCRB transcripts. The average read count of naive, central memory and regulatory T cell samples was approximately 3.5 million. Repertoires were generated with immunoSEQ multiplex PCR, while TCRdb's copy carries only in-frame clones and drops some. Among just over 450,000 clones, approximately 31% were seen once, and the ten largest hold about 0.06%. Germline V gene data show CDR1 as SQVTM and CDR2 as ANQGSEA. The CDR3 spans 11 residues. V dropped 6 bases and J dropped 3 bases, with 9 bases sitting between them. The origin of this receptor is a man aged 18 to 29 in good health. Sequenced material: naive CD4+ T cells from blood. The chain recombines TRBV29-1 with TRBJ2-7; D call uncertain. The CDR3 DNA sequence: TGCAGCGTCGCTGGCGTCTACGAGCAGTACTTC. Its protein product is CSVAGVYEQYF.